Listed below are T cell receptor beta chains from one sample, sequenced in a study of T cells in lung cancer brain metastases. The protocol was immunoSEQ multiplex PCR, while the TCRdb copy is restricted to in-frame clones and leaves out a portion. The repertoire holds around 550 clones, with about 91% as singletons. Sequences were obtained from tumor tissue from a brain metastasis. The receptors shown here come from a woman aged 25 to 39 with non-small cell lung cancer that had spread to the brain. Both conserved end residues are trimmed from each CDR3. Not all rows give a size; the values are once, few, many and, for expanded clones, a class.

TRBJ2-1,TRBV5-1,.,ASSTGLAFGEQF
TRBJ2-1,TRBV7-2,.,ASSPGISKHNEQF
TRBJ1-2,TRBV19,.,ASNRNRGALGYT
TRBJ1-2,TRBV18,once,ASAPDRAGGYT
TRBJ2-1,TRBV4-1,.,ASSQGGSGRAKAYNEQF
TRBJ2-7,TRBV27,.,ASSPDFTGDEQY
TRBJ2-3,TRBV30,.,AWSDDRGTDTQY
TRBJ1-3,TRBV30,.,AWSRLRGTGAGNTIY
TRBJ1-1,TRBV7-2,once,ASSRQQGIGAEAF
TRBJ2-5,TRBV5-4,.,ASSPDRPGVQETQY
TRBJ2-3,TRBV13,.,ASSLAIKQGDYTDTQY
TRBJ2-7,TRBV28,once,ASSFQAGAFYEQY
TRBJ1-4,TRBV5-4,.,ASSLGGQGDEKLF
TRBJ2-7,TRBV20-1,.,SAGRAGGEY
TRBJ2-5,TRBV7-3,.,ASSPVLGGPETQY
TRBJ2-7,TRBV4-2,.,ASSQGTSGSGQQY
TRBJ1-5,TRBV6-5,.,ASSYTVHQPQH
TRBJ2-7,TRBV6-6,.,ASSDLGYEQY